This record concerns one TCR beta chain sequence. There is no known antigen for this receptor. Within one base of it there is no much larger clone, and no base qualities were kept. Receptors were amplified or captured by the immunoSEQ multiplex PCR assay. What TCRdb holds here is the immuneACCESS table cut down to in-frame rearrangements. Part of the clones is not present; checked against another copy, under half of the missing clones reflect an unresolved V gene, and the others are unexplained. This sample lists around 68,000 clones; about 97% were detected once. The ten most abundant clones make up 0.25% to 0.3% of the sample. The data were obtained in a study of technical replicates of blood from several donors listed by TCRdb under 2017. CDR1 MDHEN and CDR2 SYDVKM were looked up in the germline V gene. Ends trimmed: V by 5 bases, J by 0 bases; bases unmatched to a gene: 11. The CDR3 starts with the cysteine, ends with the phenylalanine, and has 17 residues. Just the 51-base CDR3 DNA is kept, in frame starting at base 1.

The TCR originated in a human donor in good health. The chain is encoded by TRBV28 joined to TRBJ2-7, with TRBD2 identical over 9 junction bases. Sequenced sample: T cells isolated from PBMCs. The DNA sequence is TGTGCCAGCAGTACCCCACTAAGACTAGCGGCCTCCTACGAGCAGTACTTC. Its protein is CASSTPLRLAASYEQYF.